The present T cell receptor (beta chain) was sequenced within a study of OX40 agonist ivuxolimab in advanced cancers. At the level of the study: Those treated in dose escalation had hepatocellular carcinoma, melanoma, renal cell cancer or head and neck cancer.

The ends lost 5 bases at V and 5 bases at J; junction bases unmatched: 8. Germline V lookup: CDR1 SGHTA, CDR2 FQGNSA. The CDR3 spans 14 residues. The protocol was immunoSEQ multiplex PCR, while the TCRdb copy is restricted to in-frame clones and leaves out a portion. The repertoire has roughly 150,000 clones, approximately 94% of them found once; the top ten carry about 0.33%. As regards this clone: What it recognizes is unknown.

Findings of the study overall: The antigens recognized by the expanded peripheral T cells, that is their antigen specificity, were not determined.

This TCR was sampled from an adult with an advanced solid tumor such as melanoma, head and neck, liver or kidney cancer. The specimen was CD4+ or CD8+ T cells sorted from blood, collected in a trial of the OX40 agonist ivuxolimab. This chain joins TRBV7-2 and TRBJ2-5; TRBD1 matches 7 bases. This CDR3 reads CASSPPGGRETQYF. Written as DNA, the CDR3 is TGTGCCAGCAGCCCTCCAGGGGGAAGGGAGACCCAGTACTTC.